This is a list of T cell receptor beta chains from one sample in a study of T cell responses to AZD1222 COVID-19 vaccine. This table comes from immunoSEQ multiplex PCR, and its TCRdb copy is limited to in-frame clones, with some not included. The sample includes around 64,000 clones, 83% seen only once; the top ten take roughly 6%. The sample in question was peripheral blood, obtained 28 days after the second AZD1222 dose. Receptors originate from an adult who received the AZD1222 COVID-19 vaccine. The CDR3 runs from the conserved cysteine through the conserved F or W. A D gene is named only where the DNA matches it firmly. Not all rows give a size; the values are once, few, many and, for expanded clones, a class.

j_gene: TRBJ1-2
abundance: .
len: 15
v_gene: TRBV10-3
d_gene: .
CDR3nt: TGTGCCATCAGTGAGTCGGTAGAAACTAACTATGGCTACACCTTC
CDR3aa: CAISESVETNYGYTF

j_gene: TRBJ1-1
abundance: .
len: 13
v_gene: TRBV6-5
d_gene: .
CDR3nt: TGTGCCAGCAGTCAGGGCGGGAGGACTGAAGCTTTCTTT
CDR3aa: CASSQGGRTEAFF

j_gene: TRBJ1-1
abundance: once
len: 13
v_gene: TRBV10-3
d_gene: .
CDR3nt: TGTGCCATCCCCCGAGACAGGAACACTGAAGCTTTCTTT
CDR3aa: CAIPRDRNTEAFF

j_gene: TRBJ1-5
abundance: few
len: 11
v_gene: TRBV6-5
d_gene: .
CDR3nt: TGTGCCAGCGCTGCGTTTCAGCCCCAGCATTTT
CDR3aa: CASAAFQPQHF

j_gene: TRBJ2-4
abundance: .
len: 13
v_gene: TRBV10-3
d_gene: .
CDR3nt: TGTGCCATCAGTGAGTCGGAGGGAAACATTCAGTACTTC
CDR3aa: CAISESEGNIQYF

j_gene: TRBJ1-3
abundance: .
len: 15
v_gene: TRBV28
d_gene: TRBD1
CDR3nt: TGTGCCAGCAGTTTCCGACAGGGATGGGGAAACACCATATATTTT
CDR3aa: CASSFRQGWGNTIYF

j_gene: TRBJ2-7
abundance: few
len: 14
v_gene: TRBV29-1
d_gene: .
CDR3nt: TGCAGCGTTGGGCCGCCAGGCCGTTTCTACGAGCAGTACTTC
CDR3aa: CSVGPPGRFYEQYF

j_gene: TRBJ1-2
abundance: .
len: 14
v_gene: TRBV11-2
d_gene: .
CDR3nt: TGTGCCAGCAGCACTCCGGGACGGGACTATGGCTACACCTTC
CDR3aa: CASSTPGRDYGYTF

j_gene: TRBJ2-3
abundance: .
len: 14
v_gene: TRBV7-9
d_gene: TRBD1
CDR3nt: TGTGCCAGCAGCTTGGTACAGGGGAATTCTACGCAGTATTTT
CDR3aa: CASSLVQGNSTQYF

j_gene: TRBJ1-4
abundance: .
len: 14
v_gene: TRBV7-8
d_gene: .
CDR3nt: TGTGCCAGCAACAACCCGACGGGGAAGGAAAAACTGTTTTTT
CDR3aa: CASNNPTGKEKLFF

j_gene: TRBJ2-7
abundance: .
len: 15
v_gene: TRBV27
d_gene: TRBD1
CDR3nt: TGTGCCAGCAGTTTAACAGGGGAAGGTTCCTACGAGCAGTACTTC
CDR3aa: CASSLTGEGSYEQYF

j_gene: TRBJ2-5
abundance: .
len: 14
v_gene: TRBV27
d_gene: TRBD2
CDR3nt: TGTGCCAGCAATGAAAGCGGGGGGCGAAGGACCCAGTACTTC
CDR3aa: CASNESGGRRTQYF

j_gene: TRBJ2-2
abundance: .
len: 13
v_gene: TRBV29-1
d_gene: .
CDR3nt: TGCAGCGTTGCAGGACGGGGTACCGGGGAGCTGTTTTTT
CDR3aa: CSVAGRGTGELFF

j_gene: TRBJ1-2
abundance: .
len: 14
v_gene: TRBV6-6
d_gene: .
CDR3nt: TGTGCCAGCCGACGAGAAGGGGGAGGTCCCGGCTACACCTTC
CDR3aa: CASRREGGGPGYTF

j_gene: TRBJ1-2
abundance: .
len: 12
v_gene: TRBV5-4
d_gene: .
CDR3nt: TGTGCCAGCAGGTCAGGGTCCTATGGCTACACCTTC
CDR3aa: CASRSGSYGYTF

j_gene: TRBJ1-5
abundance: once
len: 14
v_gene: TRBV6-2/TRBV6-3
d_gene: .
CDR3nt: TGTGCCAGCAGTTACGGCAGGGTAAATCAGCCCCAGCATTTT
CDR3aa: CASSYGRVNQPQHF

j_gene: TRBJ1-1
abundance: .
len: 14
v_gene: TRBV10-3
d_gene: TRBD1
CDR3nt: TGTGCCATCAGCCCGGGACTGACAGGGACTGAAGCTTTCTTT
CDR3aa: CAISPGLTGTEAFF

j_gene: TRBJ2-7
abundance: .
len: 14
v_gene: TRBV5-1
d_gene: TRBD1
CDR3nt: TGCGCCAGCAGATTCTGGGACAGCTTCTACGAGCAGTACTTC
CDR3aa: CASRFWDSFYEQYF

j_gene: TRBJ1-1
abundance: .
len: 15
v_gene: TRBV4-3
d_gene: .
CDR3nt: TGCGCCAGCAGCCAAGCAAGGGGGATGAACACTGAAGCTTTCTTT
CDR3aa: CASSQARGMNTEAFF

j_gene: TRBJ1-1
abundance: .
len: 16
v_gene: TRBV5-6
d_gene: .
CDR3nt: TGTGCCAGCAGCTTGGGGGGCCCAATAGGGAACACTGAAGCTTTCTTT
CDR3aa: CASSLGGPIGNTEAFF

j_gene: TRBJ2-1
abundance: .
len: 15
v_gene: TRBV7-6
d_gene: TRBD1
CDR3nt: TGTGCCAGCAGCTCCCGACAGGGGGCGGCGAATGAGCAGTTCTTC
CDR3aa: CASSSRQGAANEQFF

j_gene: TRBJ2-7
abundance: .
len: 12
v_gene: TRBV5-6
d_gene: .
CDR3nt: TGTGCCAGCAGCTTGGGCCAGTTCGAGCAGTACTTC
CDR3aa: CASSLGQFEQYF

j_gene: TRBJ1-6
abundance: .
len: 18
v_gene: TRBV28
d_gene: .
CDR3nt: TGTGCCAGCACCACCGGGGGGTCGGGGCACGGTTATAATTCACCCCTCCACTTT
CDR3aa: CASTTGGSGHGYNSPLHF

j_gene: TRBJ1-4
abundance: .
len: 13
v_gene: TRBV10-3
d_gene: .
CDR3nt: TGTGCCATCAGAGCACAGGGTAATGAAAAACTGTTTTTT
CDR3aa: CAIRAQGNEKLFF

j_gene: TRBJ2-3
abundance: few
len: 14
v_gene: TRBV28
d_gene: .
CDR3nt: TGTGCCAGCAGTTGGCCAGGAGGGGCGGATACGCAGTATTTT
CDR3aa: CASSWPGGADTQYF

j_gene: TRBJ1-5
abundance: .
len: 13
v_gene: TRBV5-6
d_gene: .
CDR3nt: TGTGCCAGCAGCTCGGGTCTCGGGCAGCCCCAGCATTTT
CDR3aa: CASSSGLGQPQHF

j_gene: TRBJ1-2
abundance: .
len: 11
v_gene: TRBV20-1
d_gene: .
CDR3nt: TGCAGTGCCCAACTTTCCTATGGCTACACCTTC
CDR3aa: CSAQLSYGYTF